Shown below are 22 T cell receptor beta chains from a single sample sequenced in a study of cytotoxic CD8 clonotypes in ibrutinib-treated CLL. Produced via immunoSEQ multiplex PCR; TCRdb's table is partial and in-frame only. This repertoire shows approximately 50,000 clones, 50% to 65% found once; its top ten account for 20% to 30%. The sample consisted of PBMCs, taken at disease progression, from a patient treated with ibrutinib. The receptors originated from a human donor with chronic lymphocytic leukemia.

This chain joins TRBV11-3 and TRBJ2-2, with D unclear. V was pared by 0 bases and J by 3 bases, with 8 bases between. Germline V gene lookup returns CDR1 SGHNT and CDR2 YENEEA. This CDR3 is built from 15 residues. CDR3: CASSLDRTYTGELFF. The CDR3 DNA reads as TGTGCCAGCAGCTTAGATCGGACGTACACCGGGGAGCTGTTTTTT. The variable domain in full, completed from reference TRBV11-3 and TRBJ2-2, reads EAGVVQSPRYKIIEKKQPVAFWCNPISGHNTLYWYLQNLGQGPELLIRYENEEAVDDSQLPKDRFSAERLKGVDSTLKIQPAELGDSAVYLCASSLDRTYTGELFFGEGSRLTVL.

The chain recombines TRBV7-6 with TRBJ2-7; D is ambiguous. The V gene lost 2 bases and the J gene lost 2 bases, with 10 bases spanning the gap. Per the germline V gene, CDR1 is SGHVS and CDR2 is FNYEAQ. This CDR3 region has 14 residues. The CDR3 nucleotides read TGTGCCAGCAGCTTACTATCCCCAACCTACGAGCAGTACTTC. Translating it yields CASSLLSPTYEQYF.

This clone was observed a few times. V usage is TRBV19 and J usage is TRBJ1-2, with 8 bases that match TRBD1. The CDR3 runs to 13 residues. J lost 6 bases, V lost 4 bases, and 4 bases had no gene match. Germline V CDR1 and CDR2: LNHDA, SQIVND (reference sequence). This CDR3 reads CASSTRQGNGYTF. CDR3 in DNA: TGTGCCAGTAGTACGAGACAGGGGAATGGCTACACCTTC.

This rearrangement joins TRBV5-1 to TRBJ2-7; no definite D call. This CDR3 has 16 amino acids. Trimming left V 0 bases short and J 0 bases short, with 13 bases between. Germline V lookup: CDR1 SGHRS, CDR2 YFSETQ. The CDR3 loop reads CASSLAGKLTSYEQYF. In nucleotides, the CDR3 is TGCGCCAGCAGCTTGGCCGGCAAGCTCACCTCCTACGAGCAGTACTTC.

This chain connects TRBV6-5 to TRBJ1-2, with 7 bases aligning to TRBD1. The V gene's germline CDR1 is MNHEY and CDR2 SVGAGI. The CDR3 has 14 residues. The V gene end was trimmed by 4 bases and the J gene end by 7 bases; junction bases not matched to a gene: 9. CDR3 sequence reads: CASSFYRGFSGYTF. The CDR3 nucleotides are TGTGCCAGCAGTTTTTACAGGGGATTCAGTGGCTACACCTTC.

The V call is TRBV5-4, the J call TRBJ2-3, with D perhaps TRBD2 (6 bases). Germline V lookup: CDR1 SGHNT, CDR2 YYREEE (reference sequence). CDR3 size: 13 residues. V dropped 2 bases and J dropped 6 bases, with 10 bases sitting between them. The CDR3 nucleotides are TGTGCCAGCAGCTTAAGGGGAGGCGATACGCAGTATTTT. Its protein is CASSLRGGDTQYF.

This clone turned up a few times. The CDR3 DNA reads as TGTGCCAGCAGCCAAGAGGGACAGGGCTATCAGCCCCAGCATTTT. This codes for CASSQEGQGYQPQHF. The chain uses TRBV4-2 and TRBJ1-5, with 9 bases identical to TRBD1. Germline V gives CDR1 LGHNA, CDR2 YNFKEQ. CDR3 length equals 15 residues. Trimming removed 0 bases from V and 5 bases from J; junction bases left unmatched: 2.

The chain joins TRBV7-8 to TRBJ1-5, with D possibly matching TRBD1 (6 bases). This CDR3 has 15 amino acids. CDR1 is SGHVS, CDR2 FQNEAQ, per germline. V lost 1 base and J 3 bases, leaving 10 bases between the germline ends. In DNA, the CDR3 is TGTGCCAGCAGCTTAGGAGGGGGACACAATCAGCCCCAGCATTTT. Protein sequence: CASSLGGGHNQPQHF.

This chain uses TRBV7-2 with TRBJ1-3; TRBD1 might be the D (6 bases). The ends were cut back, 1 base at V and 2 bases at J, with 15 bases in the middle. The CDR3 spans 17 residues. Germline V lookup: CDR1 SGHTA, CDR2 FQGNSA. CDR3 DNA sequence: TGTGCCAGCAGCTTAGGTGGGGGGCAGTTTGCTGGAAACACCATATATTTT. As protein: CASSLGGGQFAGNTIYF.

CDR3 DNA: TGTGCCAGCCGGGACGGCACGTCCGCGAACACCGGGGAGCTGTTTTTT. This codes for CASRDGTSANTGELFF. J is TRBJ2-2 and V is TRBV9; D tentatively fits TRBD1 or TRBD2 (5 bases each). Per the germline V gene, CDR1 is SGDLS and CDR2 is YYNGEE. The CDR3 sequence is 16 residues long. The ends were cut back, 7 bases at V and 0 bases at J, with 16 bases in the middle.

The table lists this clone with a few counts. This chain's CDR3 is CASSWDREDNYGYTF. The DNA of the CDR3 is TGTGCCAGCAGTTGGGACAGGGAGGATAACTATGGCTACACCTTC. The gene calls are TRBV28 and TRBJ1-2, with 9 bases lining up with TRBD1. V was pared by 4 bases and J by 1 base, with 4 bases of the junction left unmatched. Germline CDR1 MDHEN, CDR2 SYDVKM. The CDR3 totals 15 residues.

This clone was seen more than once but under ten times. The chain couples TRBV19 to TRBJ2-3, with D perhaps TRBD2 (6 bases). V lost 3 bases and J lost 0, with 10 bases in between. This CDR3 has 15 residues. Germline V CDR1 and CDR2: LNHDA, SQIVND (reference sequence). This CDR3 is CASSIFAGSTDTQYF. The CDR3 nucleotides read TGTGCCAGTAGTATCTTCGCGGGAAGCACAGATACGCAGTATTTT. Based on the CDR3 plus reference TRBV19 and TRBJ2-3, the full variable domain is DGGITQSPKYLFRKEGQNVTLSCEQNLNHDAMYWYRQDPGQGLRLIYYSQIVNDFQKGDIAEGYSVSREKKESFPLTVTSAQKNPTAFYLCASSIFAGSTDTQYFGPGTRLTVL.

Only a few counts were recorded for this clone. The chain combines TRBV5-6 with TRBJ1-2; D is possibly TRBD1 (5 bases). V lost 2 bases, J lost 6 bases, and 11 bases lay in between. Germline V lookup: CDR1 SGHDT, CDR2 YYEEEE. The CDR3 runs 13 residues. CDR3 bases: TGTGCCAGCAGCTTATGGGGGACTAATGGCTACACCTTC. Translated: CASSLWGTNGYTF.

This sequence joins TRBV14 and TRBJ2-1; D may correspond to TRBD1 or TRBD2 (5 bases each). This CDR3 comprises 19 residues. CDR1 is SGHDN and CDR2 is FVKESK in the germline V gene. The V gene lost 0 bases and the J gene lost 3 bases, with 21 bases spanning the gap. CDR3 sequence reads: CASSQEYALGDEGYNEQFF. CDR3 sequence (DNA): TGTGCCAGCAGCCAAGAATATGCTTTGGGGGATGAGGGCTACAATGAGCAGTTCTTC.

This clone was detected once. The CDR3 bases are TGTGCCAGCAGTTTTTCGGGGTCCGGGGAGCTGTTTTTT. Its protein product is CASSFSGSGELFF. The chain has TRBV27 and TRBJ2-2; a possible D gene is TRBD2 (5 bases). From germline, CDR1 is MNHEY and CDR2 SMNVEV (reference sequence). The CDR3 totals 13 residues. V gave up 3 bases and J gave up 6 bases, with 8 bases separating them.

The chain recombines TRBV6-1 with TRBJ2-1; D possibly corresponds to TRBD2 (6 bases). This CDR3 spans 16 amino acids. V was pared by 4 bases and J by 0 bases, with 13 bases between. The germline CDR1 and CDR2 sequences are MNHNS and SASEGT. The CDR3 DNA sequence: TGTGCCAGCAGTGGACATAGCGGCCCCTCCTACAATGAGCAGTTCTTC. Translating it yields CASSGHSGPSYNEQFF.

J is TRBJ1-1 and V is TRBV29-1; D might be TRBD1 (5 bases). Germline CDR1 is SQVTM and CDR2 is ANQGSEA. V was shortened by 3 bases and J by 1 base, with 12 bases between the two germline ends. CDR3 length equals 14 residues. The CDR3 bases are TGCAGCGTTGAGCGGGGGTTGGGGAACACTGAAGCTTTCTTT. It translates to CSVERGLGNTEAFF. Supplemented by reference TRBV29-1 and TRBJ1-1, the full variable domain reads SAVISQKPSRDICQRGTSLTIQCQVDSQVTMMFWYRQQPGQSLTLIATANQGSEATYESGFVIDKFPISRPNLTFSTLTVSNMSPEDSSIYLCSVERGLGNTEAFFGQGTRLTVV.

This clone was observed a few times. This rearrangement joins TRBV27 to TRBJ2-3; D unresolved. Germline V gene data show CDR1 as MNHEY and CDR2 as SMNVEV (reference sequence). Between the trimmed V and J ends, which lost 8 bases and 5 bases, there was a span of 2 bases. CDR3 length: 9 residues. CDR3 nucleotides: TGTGCCAGCGGAGATACGCAGTATTTT. The encoded protein is CASGDTQYF.

This clone was seen just once. The chain joins TRBV7-2 to TRBJ1-2; TRBD1 matches 9 bases. Germline V gives CDR1 SGHTA, CDR2 FQGNSA. The ends lost 3 bases at V and 4 bases at J; junction bases unmatched: 12. The CDR3 totals 17 residues. The CDR3 nucleotides read TGTGCCAGCAGCTTGGGTGGGACAGGGATGTTTGCCTATGGCTACACCTTC. Translated, it gives CASSLGGTGMFAYGYTF.

The V and J genes are TRBV30 and TRBJ2-3; 10 bases fit TRBD2. V shed 4 bases and J 5 bases; nucleotides not matched to a gene: 3. CDR1 is GTSNPN and CDR2 is SVGIG in the germline V gene (reference sequence). The CDR3 extends over 13 amino acids. The CDR3 here is CAWNVAGGDTQYF. The CDR3 nucleotides read TGTGCCTGGAATGTAGCGGGGGGAGATACGCAGTATTTT.

This clone was observed a few times. J is TRBJ2-3 and V is TRBV7-6; no clear D. CDR3 length: 14 residues. From germline, CDR1 is SGHVS and CDR2 FNYEAQ. The V end lost 5 bases, the J end lost 4 bases, and 13 bases lay between the germline ends. CDR3 loop: CASSPRIMADTQYF. DNA of the CDR3: TGTGCCAGCAGCCCACGAATAATGGCAGATACGCAGTATTTT.

The chain joins TRBV4-3 to TRBJ1-4, with no clear D. This CDR3 region has 14 residues. Germline values: CDR1 LGHNA, CDR2 YSLEER. Between the trimmed V and J ends, which lost 2 bases and 5 bases, there was a span of 9 bases. CDR3 in amino acids: CASSQRSGNEKLFF. The CDR3 coding sequence is TGCGCCAGCAGCCAAAGGTCGGGGAATGAAAAACTGTTTTTT.